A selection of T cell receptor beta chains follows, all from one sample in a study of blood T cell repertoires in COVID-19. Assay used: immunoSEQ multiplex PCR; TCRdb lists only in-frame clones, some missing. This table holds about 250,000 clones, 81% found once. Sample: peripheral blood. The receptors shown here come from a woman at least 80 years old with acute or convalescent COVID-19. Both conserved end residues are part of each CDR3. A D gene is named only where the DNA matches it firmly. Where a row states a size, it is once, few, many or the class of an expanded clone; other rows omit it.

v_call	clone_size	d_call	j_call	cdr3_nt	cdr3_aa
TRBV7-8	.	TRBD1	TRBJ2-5	TGTGCCAGCAGCTTAGACAGGGGGCTCGGGGAGACCCAGTACTTC	CASSLDRGLGETQYF
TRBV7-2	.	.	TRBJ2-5	TGTGCCAGCAGGGGGGCGGGCAGGGGCCGTCGGCAAGAGACCCAGTACTTC	CASRGAGRGRRQETQYF
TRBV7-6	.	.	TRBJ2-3	TGTGCCAGCCTCCACGGAGAAAAAGAGAGGAAGGTCACAGATACGCAGTATTTT	CASLHGEKERKVTDTQYF
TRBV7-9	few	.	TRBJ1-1	TGTGCCAGCAGCGCATCGACAAACACTGAAGCTTTCTTT	CASSASTNTEAFF
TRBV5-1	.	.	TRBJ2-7	TGCGCCAGCAGCTTGTATTCGGGTCAGAACCAAGCTAGGCAGTACTTC	CASSLYSGQNQARQYF
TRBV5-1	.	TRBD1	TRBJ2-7	TGCGCCAGCAGCTTTGACACAGGGGGTCCTTACGAGCAGTACTTC	CASSFDTGGPYEQYF
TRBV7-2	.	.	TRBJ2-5	TGTGCCAGTGATGGGCGCCTCCAAGAGACCCAGTACTTC	CASDGRLQETQYF
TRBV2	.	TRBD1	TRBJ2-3	TGTGCCAGCAGCAAAACCCGGGACAGGGCTACGCAGTATTTT	CASSKTRDRATQYF
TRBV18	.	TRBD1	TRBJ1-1	TGTGCCAGCTCACCAGTGACAGGGGACACTGAAGCTTTCTTT	CASSPVTGDTEAFF
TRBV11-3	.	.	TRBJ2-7	TGTGCCAGCAGCCTAACATCGTCGGCAGGGGCCGGCGAGCAGTACTTC	CASSLTSSAGAGEQYF
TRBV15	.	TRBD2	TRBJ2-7	TGTGCCACCAGCAGAGTGCGGGGGGCCTACGAGCAGTACTTC	CATSRVRGAYEQYF
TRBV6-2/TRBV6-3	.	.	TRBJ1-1	TGTGCCAGCAGTCAGACCGGGGTGGAAACTGAAGCTTTCTTT	CASSQTGVETEAFF
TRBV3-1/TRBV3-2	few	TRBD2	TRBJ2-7	TGTGCCAGCAGCCTTACTAGCGGGAACAAGGAAGGGCAGTACTTC	CASSLTSGNKEGQYF
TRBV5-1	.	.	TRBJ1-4	TGCGCCAGCAGCTCAGGGGACGGAGAAAAACTGTTTTTT	CASSSGDGEKLFF
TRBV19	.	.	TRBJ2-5	TGTGCCAGTAGGCCAGGGTTACAAGAGACCCAGTACTTC	CASRPGLQETQYF
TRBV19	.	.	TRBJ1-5	TGTGCCAGTAGTATTGCGGGGACCCAGCATTTT	CASSIAGTQHF
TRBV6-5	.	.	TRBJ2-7	TGTGCCAGCAGTTCCAGGTCTCACGAGCAGTACTTC	CASSSRSHEQYF
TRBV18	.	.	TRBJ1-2	TGTGCCAGCTCACCACCCTCAGGGGTTAACTATGGCTACACCTTC	CASSPPSGVNYGYTF
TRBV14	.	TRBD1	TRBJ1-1	TGTGCCAGCAGCCCTCCAGGGACAGGGGCGATTGAAGCTTTCTTT	CASSPPGTGAIEAFF
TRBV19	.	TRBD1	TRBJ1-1	TGTGCCAGTAGTAAGGACAGGGTACCCCTGGGCACTGAAGCTTTCTTT	CASSKDRVPLGTEAFF
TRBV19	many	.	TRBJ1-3	TGTGCCAGTAGTGAAACAGGAGACTCTGGAAACACCATATATTTT	CASSETGDSGNTIYF
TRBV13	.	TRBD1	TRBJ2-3	TGTGCCAGCAGCCCACAGGGGGCTAGCACAGATACGCAGTATTTT	CASSPQGASTDTQYF
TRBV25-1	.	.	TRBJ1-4	TGTGCCAGCAGTGAATCTAGGTTCAGGGGAAATGAAAAACTGTTTTTT	CASSESRFRGNEKLFF
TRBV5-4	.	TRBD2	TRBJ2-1	TGTGCCAGCAGCTTTGGACTAGCGGGGAACAATGAGCAGTTCTTC	CASSFGLAGNNEQFF
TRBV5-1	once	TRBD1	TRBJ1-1	TGCGCCAGCAGCTTGGAGGCGACAGGGGGCGTTCGCACTGAAGCTTTCTTT	CASSLEATGGVRTEAFF
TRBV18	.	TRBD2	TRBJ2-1	TGTGCCAGCTCACCACCGAGCGGGGGGGATGAGCAGTTCTTC	CASSPPSGGDEQFF
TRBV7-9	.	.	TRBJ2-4	TGTGCCAGCAGCTACGACAGAGGGGGAATAGCCAAAAACATTCAGTACTTC	CASSYDRGGIAKNIQYF
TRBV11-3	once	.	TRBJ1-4	TGTGCCAGCAGCTTAGGCAGCGCCAATACCGGTGAAAAACTGTTTTTT	CASSLGSANTGEKLFF
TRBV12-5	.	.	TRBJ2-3	TGTGCTAGTGGTTTGATGGGGCCTAGCACAGATACGCAGTATTTT	CASGLMGPSTDTQYF
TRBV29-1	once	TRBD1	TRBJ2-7	TGCAGCGTTGGGGGGACAGGGAGCTCCTACGAGCAGTACTTC	CSVGGTGSSYEQYF
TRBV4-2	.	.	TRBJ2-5	TGTGCCAGCAGCCAAGATGAGGGGGACGCGGAGACCCAGTACTTC	CASSQDEGDAETQYF
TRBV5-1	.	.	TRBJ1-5	TGCGCCAGCAGCAATGAGTATAGGACGGGGAATCAGCCCCAGCATTTT	CASSNEYRTGNQPQHF
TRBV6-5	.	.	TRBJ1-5	TGTGCCAGCACGGGCGGGGGCGGACAGCCCCAGCATTTT	CASTGGGGQPQHF
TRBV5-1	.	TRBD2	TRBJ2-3	TGCGCCAGCAGCCCCCGGACTAGCGGGCTCACAGATACGCAGTATTTT	CASSPRTSGLTDTQYF
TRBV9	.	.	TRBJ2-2	TGTGCCAGCAGCGTAGCAGGAGCCGGGAACGGGGAGCTGTTTTTT	CASSVAGAGNGELFF
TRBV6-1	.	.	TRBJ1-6	TGTGCCAGCAGTGAGGGGCCCAGCTATAATTCACCCCTCCACTTT	CASSEGPSYNSPLHF
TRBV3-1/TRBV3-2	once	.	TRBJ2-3	TGTGCCAGCAGCCAAGTCCCAGGGGCTCCCACAGATACGCAGTATTTT	CASSQVPGAPTDTQYF
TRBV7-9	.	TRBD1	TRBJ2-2	TGTGCCAGCATGCGGACAGGGGGCTCCGGGGAGCTGTTTTTT	CASMRTGGSGELFF
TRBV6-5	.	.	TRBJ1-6	TGTGCCAGCAGCAACGCAGAGAGGAATTCACCCCTCCACTTT	CASSNAERNSPLHF
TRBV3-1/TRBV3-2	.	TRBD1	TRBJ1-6	TGTGCCAGCAGCCTTTATTCGGGACAGGGGTATTCACCCCTCCACTTT	CASSLYSGQGYSPLHF
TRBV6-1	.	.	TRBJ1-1	TGTGCCAGCAGTCTAACAGATATGAACACTGAAGCTTTCTTT	CASSLTDMNTEAFF
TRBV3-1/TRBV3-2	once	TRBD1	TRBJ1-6	TGTGCCAGCAGACCACAGGGGCGTGCTGGAAATTCACCCCTCCACTTT	CASRPQGRAGNSPLHF
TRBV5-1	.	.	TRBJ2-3	TGCGCCAGCAGCTTCAGACAGACCGGTGATACGCAGTATTTT	CASSFRQTGDTQYF
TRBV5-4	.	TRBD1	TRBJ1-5	TGTGCCAGCAGACCGGACAGGGGGGGTCAGCCCCAGCATTTT	CASRPDRGGQPQHF